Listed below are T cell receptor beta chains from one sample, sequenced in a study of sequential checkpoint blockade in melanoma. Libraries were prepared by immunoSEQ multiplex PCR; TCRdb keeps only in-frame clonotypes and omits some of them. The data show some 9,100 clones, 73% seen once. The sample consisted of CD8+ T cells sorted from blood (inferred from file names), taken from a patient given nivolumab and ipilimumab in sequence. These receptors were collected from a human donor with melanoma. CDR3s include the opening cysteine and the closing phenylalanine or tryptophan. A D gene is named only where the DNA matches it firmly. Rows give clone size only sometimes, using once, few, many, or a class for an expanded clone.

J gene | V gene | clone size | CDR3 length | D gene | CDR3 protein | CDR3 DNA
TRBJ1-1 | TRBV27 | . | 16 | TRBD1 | CASRSGQGGKDTEAFF | TGTGCCAGCAGGTCCGGACAGGGAGGGAAGGACACTGAAGCTTTCTTT
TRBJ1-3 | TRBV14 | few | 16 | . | CASSQDILGRGNTIYF | TGTGCCAGCAGCCAAGATATTCTAGGTCGGGGAAACACCATATATTTT
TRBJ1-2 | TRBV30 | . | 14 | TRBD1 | CAWSPGQGNYGYTF | TGTGCCTGGAGTCCCGGACAGGGGAACTATGGCTACACCTTC
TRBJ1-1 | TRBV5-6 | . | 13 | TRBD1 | CASSRTGEDEAFF | TGTGCCAGCAGCCGGACAGGGGAAGATGAAGCTTTCTTT
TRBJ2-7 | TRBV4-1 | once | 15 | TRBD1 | CASSHWTGDFGEQYF | TGCGCCAGCAGCCATTGGACAGGTGACTTCGGCGAGCAGTACTTC
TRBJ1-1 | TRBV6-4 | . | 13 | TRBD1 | CASRGGTGAEAFF | TGTGCCAGCAGGGGAGGGACAGGGGCTGAAGCTTTCTTT
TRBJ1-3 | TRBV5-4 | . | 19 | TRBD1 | CASSPSTGQGPALGNTIYF | TGTGCCAGCAGCCCAAGCACGGGACAGGGGCCGGCGCTAGGGAACACCATATATTTT
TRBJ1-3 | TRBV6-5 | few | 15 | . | CASSPTGGSGNTIYF | TGTGCCAGCAGCCCAACGGGAGGGTCCGGAAACACCATATATTTT
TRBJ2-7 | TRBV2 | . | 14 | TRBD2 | CASSEASGSYEQYF | TGTGCCAGCAGTGAGGCTAGCGGCTCCTACGAGCAGTACTTC
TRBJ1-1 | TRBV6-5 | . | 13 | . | CASSYTTGTEAFF | TGTGCCAGCAGTTACACCACCGGGACAGAAGCTTTCTTT
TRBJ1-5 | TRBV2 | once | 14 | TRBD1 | CASSDSGGRQPQHF | TGTGCCAGCAGTGACTCAGGGGGCCGGCAGCCCCAGCATTTT
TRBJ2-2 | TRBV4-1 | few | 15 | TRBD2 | CASSQELAGTGELFF | TGCGCCAGCAGCCAAGAGCTAGCGGGAACCGGGGAGCTGTTTTTT
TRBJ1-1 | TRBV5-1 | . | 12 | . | CASRQGSTEAFF | TGCGCCAGCAGGCAGGGGAGTACTGAAGCTTTCTTT
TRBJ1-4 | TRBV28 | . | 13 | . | CASSFSDSEKLFF | TGTGCCAGCAGTTTCTCGGACAGTGAAAAACTGTTTTTT
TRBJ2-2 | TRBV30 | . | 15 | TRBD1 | CAWSVGGQGTGELFF | TGTGCCTGGAGTGTGGGCGGACAGGGAACCGGGGAGCTGTTTTTT
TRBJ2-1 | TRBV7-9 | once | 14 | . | CASSSESKNNEQFF | TGTGCCAGCAGCTCAGAATCCAAGAACAATGAGCAGTTCTTC
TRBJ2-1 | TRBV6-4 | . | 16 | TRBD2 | CASSDSGTSDFNEQFF | TGTGCCAGCAGTGACTCGGGGACTAGCGACTTTAATGAGCAGTTCTTC
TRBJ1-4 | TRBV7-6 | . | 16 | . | CASSLGQEATNEKLFF | TGTGCCAGCAGCTTAGGACAGGAGGCAACTAATGAAAAACTGTTTTTT
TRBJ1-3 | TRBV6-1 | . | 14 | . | CASSDHSSGNTIYF | TGTGCCAGCAGTGATCATTCCTCTGGAAACACCATATATTTT
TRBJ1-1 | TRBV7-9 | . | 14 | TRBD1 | CASSPTGGRTEAFF | TGTGCCAGCAGTCCGACAGGGGGCCGGACTGAAGCTTTCTTT
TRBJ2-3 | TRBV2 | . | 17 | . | CASSERSTELSTDTQYF | TGTGCCAGCAGTGAAAGGTCGACAGAGCTTAGCACAGATACGCAGTATTTT
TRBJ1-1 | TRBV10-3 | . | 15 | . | CAISENQVQNTEAFF | TGTGCCATCAGTGAGAATCAGGTACAGAACACTGAAGCTTTCTTT
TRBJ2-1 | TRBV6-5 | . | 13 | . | CASSYSSSGEQFF | TGTGCCAGCAGTTACTCGAGCTCGGGTGAGCAGTTCTTC
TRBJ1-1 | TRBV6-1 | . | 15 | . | CASSEAKGGSTEAFF | TGTGCCAGCAGTGAAGCAAAGGGGGGGAGCACTGAAGCTTTCTTT
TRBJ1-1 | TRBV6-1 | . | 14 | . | CASSEPSMNTEAFF | TGTGCCAGCAGTGAACCTAGTATGAACACTGAAGCTTTCTTT
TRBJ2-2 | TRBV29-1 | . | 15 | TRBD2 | CSVRPAGGSTGELFF | TGCAGCGTTAGACCAGCGGGAGGCTCCACCGGGGAGCTGTTTTTT
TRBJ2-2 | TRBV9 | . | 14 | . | CASSGGGATGELFF | TGTGCCAGCAGCGGAGGGGGGGCCACCGGGGAGCTGTTTTTT
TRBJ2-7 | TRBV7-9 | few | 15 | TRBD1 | CASSPWDRGTYEQYF | TGTGCCAGCAGCCCCTGGGACAGGGGAACCTACGAGCAGTACTTC
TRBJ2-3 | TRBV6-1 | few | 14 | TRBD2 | CASSELAGADTQYF | TGTGCCAGCAGTGAACTAGCGGGAGCAGATACGCAGTATTTT
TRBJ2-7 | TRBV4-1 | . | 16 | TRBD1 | CASSQDRGQGVDEQYF | TGCGCCAGCAGCCAAGACCGTGGACAGGGTGTCGACGAGCAGTACTTC
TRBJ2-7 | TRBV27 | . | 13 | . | CASRKRGGSEQYF | TGTGCCAGCAGAAAAAGGGGCGGCAGCGAGCAGTACTTC
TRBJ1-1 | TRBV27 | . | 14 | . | CASSPGVPNTEAFF | TGTGCCAGCTCCCCAGGGGTCCCGAACACTGAAGCTTTCTTT
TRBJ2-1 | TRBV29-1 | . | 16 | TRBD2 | CSVEDWASGIVNEQFF | TGCAGCGTTGAAGACTGGGCTAGCGGGATAGTGAATGAGCAGTTCTTC
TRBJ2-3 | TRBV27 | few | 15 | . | CASTWGGPNTDTQYF | TGTGCCAGCACCTGGGGGGGCCCGAACACAGATACGCAGTATTTT
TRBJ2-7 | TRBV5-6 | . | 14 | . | CASSLGQINYEQYF | TGTGCCAGCAGCTTGGGACAGATAAATTACGAGCAGTACTTC
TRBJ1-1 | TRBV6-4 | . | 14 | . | CASSDRVGNTEAFF | TGTGCCAGCAGTGACCGGGTTGGGAACACTGAAGCTTTCTTT
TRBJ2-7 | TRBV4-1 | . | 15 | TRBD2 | CASSRLAGSSYEQYF | TGCGCCAGCAGCCGACTAGCGGGGAGCTCCTACGAGCAGTACTTC
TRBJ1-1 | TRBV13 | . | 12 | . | CASSHTDNEAFF | TGTGCCAGCAGCCACACAGATAATGAAGCTTTCTTT
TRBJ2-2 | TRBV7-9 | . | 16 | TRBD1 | CASSGDRGFNTGELFF | TGTGCCAGCAGCGGGGACAGGGGGTTTAACACCGGGGAGCTGTTTTTT
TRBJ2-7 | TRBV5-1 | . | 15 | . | CASSLAGGESYEQYF | TGCGCCAGCAGCTTGGCTGGCGGGGAGTCCTACGAGCAGTACTTC
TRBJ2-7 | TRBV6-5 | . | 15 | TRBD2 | CASSYAGGAPYEQYF | TGTGCCAGCAGTTACGCGGGGGGGGCCCCCTACGAGCAGTACTTC
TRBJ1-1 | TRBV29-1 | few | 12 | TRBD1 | CSVEVGGTGAFF | TGCAGCGTTGAAGTTGGGGGGACAGGGGCTTTCTTT
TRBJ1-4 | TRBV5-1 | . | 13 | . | CASSLEGNEKLFF | TGCGCCAGCAGCTTGGAGGGGAATGAAAAACTGTTTTTT
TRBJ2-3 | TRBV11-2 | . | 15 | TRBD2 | CASSLGSGSTDTQYF | TGTGCCAGCAGCTTAGGTAGCGGGAGCACAGATACGCAGTATTTT
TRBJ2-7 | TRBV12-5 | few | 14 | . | CASGLVAGSYEQYF | TGTGCTAGTGGTTTGGTTGCAGGTTCCTACGAGCAGTACTTC